These T cell receptor beta chains were read from a single sample in a study of cytomegalovirus exposure and HLA in healthy donors. The data were produced by immunoSEQ multiplex PCR, yet TCRdb's version contains in-frame clones alone and is incomplete. This sample has 81,000 or so clones; less than 65% occur once, and the top ten carry 5% to 6.5%. Source material: PBMCs. Receptors were obtained from a woman between 25 and 40 years old in good health and CMV-seropositive. CDR3s include the opening cysteine and the closing phenylalanine or tryptophan. D genes are given only for firm matches. Clone size is shown for a subset of rows, as once, few, many or a class of expanded clone.

V gene	clone size	J gene	D gene	CDR3 protein	CDR3 DNA
TRBV28	-	TRBJ1-4	-	CASSLPGGKVKLFF	TGTGCCAGCAGTTTGCCGGGGGGCAAGGTAAAACTGTTTTTT
TRBV5-1	once	TRBJ2-6	TRBD1	CASSSGGAGANVLTF	TGCGCCAGCAGCTCAGGGGGCGCTGGGGCCAACGTCCTGACTTTC
TRBV9	-	TRBJ1-5	TRBD1	CASSVTGGPYQPQHF	TGTGCCAGCAGCGTTACAGGGGGCCCTTATCAGCCCCAGCATTTT
TRBV5-4	-	TRBJ2-7	-	CASSFTSSYEQYF	TGTGCCAGCAGTTTTACAAGCTCCTACGAGCAGTACTTC
TRBV2	-	TRBJ1-4	-	CASSVSGASNEKLFF	TGTGCCAGCAGTGTCTCAGGGGCGAGTAATGAAAAACTGTTTTTT
TRBV5-8	-	TRBJ1-5	TRBD1	CASSLGVGQGSNQPQHF	TGTGCCAGCAGCTTGGGGGTAGGACAGGGGAGCAATCAGCCCCAGCATTTT
TRBV29-1	once	TRBJ2-7	TRBD1	CSAGQGAYEQYF	TGCAGCGCCGGACAGGGTGCCTACGAGCAGTACTTC
TRBV5-1	-	TRBJ2-2	-	CASSLEETATGELFF	TGCGCCAGCAGCTTGGAGGAGACAGCCACCGGGGAGCTGTTTTTT
TRBV7-5	-	TRBJ2-1	-	CVRSLGLVSYNEQFF	TGTGTCAGAAGCTTAGGACTAGTGTCCTACAATGAGCAGTTCTTC
TRBV4-2	-	TRBJ2-5	TRBD2	CASSQPSGGAGKTQYF	TGTGCCAGCAGCCAACCCAGCGGGGGGGCCGGGAAGACCCAGTACTTC
TRBV11-2	-	TRBJ1-1	TRBD1	CASSSIADRKILF	TGTGCCAGCAGCTCGATCGCGGACAGGAAGATCCTATTT
TRBV30	-	TRBJ2-2	-	CAWSATGITGELFF	TGTGCCTGGAGCGCTACAGGGATCACCGGGGAGCTGTTTTTT
TRBV5-5	few	TRBJ1-1	-	CASSLLAGAMNTEAFF	TGTGCCAGCAGCTTGCTGGCAGGGGCTATGAACACTGAAGCTTTCTTT
TRBV2	-	TRBJ2-1	TRBD1	CASSVGQGAYNEQFF	TGTGCCAGCAGTGTGGGGCAGGGGGCCTACAATGAGCAGTTCTTC
TRBV5-1	-	TRBJ2-3	TRBD2	CASRRLAGGTDTQYF	TGCGCCAGCAGGCGACTAGCGGGGGGGACAGATACGCAGTATTTT
TRBV6-5	-	TRBJ2-3	-	CASRPERRGDTQYF	TGTGCCAGCAGGCCCGAAAGGAGAGGAGATACGCAGTATTTT
TRBV7-2	-	TRBJ2-2	TRBD1	CASSARQGALTGELFF	TGTGCCAGCAGCGCCCGACAGGGGGCGCTTACCGGGGAGCTGTTTTTT
TRBV18	-	TRBJ2-5	TRBD1	CASSGTEPQETQYF	TGTGCCAGCTCTGGGACAGAACCTCAAGAGACCCAGTACTTC
TRBV6-6	few	TRBJ1-1	TRBD1	CATNDRGGAFF	TGTGCCACCAACGACAGGGGAGGAGCTTTCTTT
TRBV10-3	few	TRBJ1-2	-	CAISVGPGNGYTF	TGTGCCATCAGTGTTGGCCCAGGGAATGGCTACACCTTC
TRBV28	-	TRBJ1-2	-	CASSLFSRSANYGYTF	TGTGCCAGCAGTTTATTTTCCAGGTCAGCTAACTATGGCTACACCTTC
TRBV6-5	-	TRBJ1-1	-	CASSYDLRENTEAFF	TGTGCCAGCAGTTACGACTTGAGGGAGAACACTGAAGCTTTCTTT
TRBV11-3	-	TRBJ2-5	-	CASGGASETQYF	TGTGCCAGCGGGGGGGCGTCCGAGACCCAGTACTTC
TRBV6-5	-	TRBJ2-1	-	CASRARRDNEQFF	TGTGCCAGCAGGGCCCGTCGGGACAATGAGCAGTTCTTC
TRBV5-4	-	TRBJ1-3	-	CASSLAGGPGNTIYF	TGTGCCAGCAGCTTGGCCGGGGGGCCTGGAAACACCATATATTTT
TRBV27	-	TRBJ2-7	-	CASSPGRGTYEQYF	TGTGCCAGCAGCCCCGGCAGGGGAACCTACGAGCAGTACTTC
TRBV13	-	TRBJ2-7	TRBD2	CASSLRGGAEYEQYF	TGTGCCAGCAGCCTCCGGGGGGGGGCGGAATACGAGCAGTACTTC
TRBV7-6	once	TRBJ2-1	TRBD2	CASSLTSGVYNEQFF	TGTGCCAGCAGCCTCACTAGCGGGGTGTACAATGAGCAGTTCTTC
TRBV9	-	TRBJ2-5	TRBD2	CASSGGLAGGNIAETQYF	TGTGCCAGCAGCGGGGGACTAGCGGGGGGGAATATAGCGGAGACCCAGTACTTC
TRBV27	few	TRBJ2-7	-	CASSFRGTYEQYF	TGTGCCAGCAGTTTCAGGGGAACCTACGAGCAGTACTTC
TRBV18	-	TRBJ1-1	TRBD1	CASSPLRGQFEAFF	TGTGCCAGCTCACCACTTCGGGGACAGTTCGAAGCTTTCTTT
TRBV11-1	-	TRBJ2-1	-	CASSLDSYNEQFF	TGTGCCAGCAGCTTAGACAGTTACAATGAGCAGTTCTTC
TRBV29-1	-	TRBJ1-2	-	CSVEWDRSGNYGYTF	TGCAGCGTTGAATGGGATCGTAGCGGTAACTATGGCTACACCTTC
TRBV19	few	TRBJ2-7	TRBD2	CASSISGGGSYEQYF	TGTGCCAGTAGTATTTCCGGGGGGGGCAGTTACGAGCAGTACTTC
TRBV6-5	-	TRBJ2-1	TRBD2	CASSSSGGKVNEQFF	TGTGCCAGCAGTTCTAGCGGGGGGAAGGTCAATGAGCAGTTCTTC
TRBV10-3	-	TRBJ1-2	TRBD1	CAISRIIAGGYNYGYTF	TGTGCCATCAGTCGGATTATTGCAGGGGGCTATAACTATGGCTACACCTTC
TRBV5-1	once	TRBJ2-7	-	CASSLPAYEQYF	TGCGCCAGCAGCTTGCCGGCCTACGAGCAGTACTTC
TRBV5-4	-	TRBJ2-3	-	CASSLERTRVDTQYF	TGTGCCAGCAGCCTTGAGCGAACTCGTGTGGATACGCAGTATTTT
TRBV12-5	-	TRBJ2-3	-	CASGLGQSTDTQYF	TGTGCTAGTGGTTTGGGGCAGTCGACAGATACGCAGTATTTT
TRBV7-8	-	TRBJ2-7	-	CASSLANIGLGLEQYF	TGTGCCAGCAGCTTAGCAAACATAGGGTTAGGACTCGAGCAGTACTTC